The 15 T cell receptor beta chains given below trace back to one sample, sequenced in a study of shared clonotypes between healthy human individuals. Libraries were prepared by immunoSEQ multiplex PCR; TCRdb keeps only in-frame clonotypes and omits some of them. The sample holds 2 million to 2.5 million clones, approximately 94% seen once. Sequencing was done on a sample of naive CD4+ T cells sorted from blood. Subset of the sample: CD45RA+ positively selected. The receptors were gathered from a man aged 18-30 years in good health.

Of note for this clone: Other nucleotide sequences in the sample specify the same CDR3. The chain links TRBV11-2 to TRBJ2-7; no reliable D call. From germline, CDR1 is SGHAT and CDR2 FQNNGV. Trimming took 0 bases from V and 4 from J, leaving 4 bases between them. The CDR3 runs to 12 residues. The CDR3 sequence: CASSLDLYEQYF. The CDR3 DNA sequence: TGTGCCAGCAGCTTAGACCTATACGAGCAGTACTTC.

The chain uses TRBV13 and TRBJ1-1; no reliable D call. V lost 1 base, J lost 1 base, and 13 bases lay in between. This CDR3 has 16 amino acids. Germline assignment: CDR1 PRHDT and CDR2 FYEKMQ (reference sequence). As DNA, the CDR3 is TGTGCCAGCAGCTTAGATAGGCTCACACCGAACACTGAAGCTTTCTTT. It encodes CASSLDRLTPNTEAFF.

The chain joins TRBV7-9 to TRBJ1-4; no definite D call. Germline lookup yields CDR1 SEHNR and CDR2 FQNEAQ (reference sequence). This CDR3 spans 16 amino acids. With 4 bases removed from V and 8 bases from J, the gap between germline ends came to 20 bases. In DNA, the CDR3 is TGTGCCAGCAGCTCCCCGGCGGGGAATCAGAACGAAAAACTGTTTTTT. This translates into CASSSPAGNQNEKLFF.

This clone was picked up one time. The J gene is TRBJ1-1, the V gene TRBV6-1; 10 nucleotides align to TRBD1. This CDR3 has 13 amino acids. The ends lost 11 bases at V and 6 bases at J; junction bases unmatched: 9. Germline V gene sequence: CDR1 MNHNS, CDR2 SASEGT. CDR3 nucleotides: TGTGCCGGAAAGACAGGGGGCGAATCTGAAGCTTTCTTT. Its protein product is CAGKTGGESEAFF.

Written as DNA, the CDR3 is TGTGCCAGCTCAATGTCGGGGAACACTGAAGCTTTCTTT. The encoded protein is CASSMSGNTEAFF. The V gene is TRBV18, the J gene TRBJ1-1, with D uncertain. The CDR3 length is 13 residues. Germline V gene data show CDR1 as KGHSH and CDR2 as LQKENI. Trimming left V 5 bases short and J 1 base short, with 8 bases between. Variable domain in full (rest from reference TRBV18 and TRBJ1-1): NAGVMQNPRHLVRRRGQEARLRCSPMKGHSHVYWYRQLPEEGLKFMVYLQKENIIDESGMPKERFSAEFPKEGPSILRIQQVVRGDSAAYFCASSMSGNTEAFFGQGTRLTVV.

V is TRBV4-3 and J is TRBJ2-7; D is uncertain. Germline values: CDR1 LGHNA, CDR2 YSLEER. Trimming left V 0 bases short and J 2 bases short, with 11 bases between. The CDR3 contains 15 residues. This CDR3 reads CASSQDTYGPYEQYF. The CDR3, as DNA: TGCGCCAGCAGCCAAGATACGTACGGCCCCTACGAGCAGTACTTC.

The V and J genes are TRBV5-8 and TRBJ2-2; D unclear. Germline V CDR1 and CDR2: SGHTS, YDEGEE. V shed 6 bases and J shed 1 base, with 10 bases lying between them. The CDR3 length is 14 residues. The DNA of the CDR3 is TGTGCCAGCAAGGGCCCCTGGAACACCGGGGAGCTGTTTTTT. Translation gives CASKGPWNTGELFF.

The chain uses TRBV4-3 and TRBJ2-1; 9 bases match TRBD2. The length of the CDR3 is 17 residues. The germline gives CDR1 LGHNA, CDR2 YSLEER. CDR3 residues: CVQQVEVGLAGPDEQFF. The DNA for the CDR3 is TGCGTCCAGCAAGTCGAGGTGGGGCTAGCGGGGCCGGATGAGCAGTTCTTC.

V and J are TRBV27 and TRBJ2-3; D might be TRBD2 (5 bases). This CDR3 comprises 15 residues. CDR1 is MNHEY and CDR2 is SMNVEV in the germline V gene (reference sequence). V was clipped by 3 bases and J by 1 base, with 11 bases between them. CDR3 sequence (DNA): TGTGCCAGCAGTTTCCTAGCCTCGGGCACAGATACGCAGTATTTT. This codes for CASSFLASGTDTQYF.

The chain carries TRBV25-1 and TRBJ2-1, with 10 bases matching TRBD1. Germline CDR1 and CDR2: MGHDK and SYGVNS. J lost 7 bases, V lost 8 bases, and 8 bases had no gene match. There are 14 residues in the CDR3. The DNA for the CDR3 is TGTGCCAGCTCCGGGACAGGGGTTATAAATGAGCAGTTCTTC. Protein: CASSGTGVINEQFF.

The genes are TRBV9 and TRBJ2-7, with 12 nucleotides matching TRBD2. V lost 4 bases and J lost 3; bases outside the gene matches: 5. From germline, CDR1 is SGDLS and CDR2 YYNGEE. CDR3 length equals 15 residues. CDR3 sequence: CASSSGLAGIYEQYF. CDR3 DNA: TGTGCCAGCAGCTCAGGACTAGCGGGAATCTACGAGCAGTACTTC.

The V call is TRBV10-3, the J call TRBJ1-5; D unclear. Germline CDR1 is ENHRY and CDR2 is SYGVKD. The CDR3 is 15 amino acids. Trimming pared 3 bases from V and 0 bases from J, leaving 9 bases between. As DNA, the CDR3 is TGTGCCATCAGTGATAACACGAATAGCAATCAGCCCCAGCATTTT. Translation gives CAISDNTNSNQPQHF.

The V call is TRBV29-1, the J call TRBJ2-1; the D gene is possibly TRBD2 (5 bases). CDR1 is SQVTM, CDR2 ANQGSEA, per germline. The ends were cut back, 8 bases at V and 4 bases at J, with 15 bases in the middle. The CDR3 contains 13 residues. As DNA, the CDR3 is TGCAGCATCCTGGACTCAAGGTACAATGAGCAGTTCTTC. Its translation is CSILDSRYNEQFF.

The rearrangement links TRBV7-3 to TRBJ1-1; D not resolved. Germline V CDR1 and CDR2: SGHTA, FQGTGA. The V gene lost 8 bases and the J gene lost 4 bases, with 14 bases spanning the gap. The CDR3 sequence is 13 residues long. The CDR3 nucleotides read TGTGCCAGCTCTGTGGGTATGGGCACTGAAGCTTTCTTT. It is translated as CASSVGMGTEAFF. Full variable domain (missing parts from reference TRBV7-3 and TRBJ1-1): GAGVSQTPSNKVTEKGKYVELRCDPISGHTALYWYRQSLGQGPEFLIYFQGTGAADDSGLPNDRFFAVRPEGSVSTLKIQRTERGDSAVYLCASSVGMGTEAFFGQGTRLTVV.

The rearrangement links TRBV15 to TRBJ2-1; weak D call: TRBD2 (5 bases). The CDR3 sequence is 12 residues long. Germline V lookup: CDR1 LNHNV, CDR2 YYDKDF (reference sequence). V shed 0 bases and J shed 10 bases, with 7 bases lying between them. The CDR3 protein is CATSRDRGEQFF. CDR3 nucleotide sequence: TGTGCCACCAGCAGAGATCGGGGAGAGCAGTTCTTC.